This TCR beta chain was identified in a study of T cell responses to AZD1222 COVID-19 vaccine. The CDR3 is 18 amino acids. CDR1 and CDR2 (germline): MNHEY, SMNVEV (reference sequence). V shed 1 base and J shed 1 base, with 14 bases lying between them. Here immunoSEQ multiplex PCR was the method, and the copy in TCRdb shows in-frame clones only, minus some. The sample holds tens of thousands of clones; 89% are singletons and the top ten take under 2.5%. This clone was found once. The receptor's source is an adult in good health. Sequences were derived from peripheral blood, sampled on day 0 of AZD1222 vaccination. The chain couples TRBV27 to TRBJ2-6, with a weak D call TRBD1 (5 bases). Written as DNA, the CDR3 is TGTGCCAGCAGTTTATTACGTCAAACAGGTTCTGGGGCCAACGTCCTGACTTTC. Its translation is CASSLLRQTGSGANVLTF. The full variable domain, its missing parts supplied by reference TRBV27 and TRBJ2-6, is EAQVTQNPRYLITVTGKKLTVTCSQNMNHEYMSWYRQDPGLGLRQIYYSMNVEVTDKGDVPEGYKVSRKEKRNFPLILESPSPNQTSLYFCASSLLRQTGSGANVLTFGAGSRLTVL.